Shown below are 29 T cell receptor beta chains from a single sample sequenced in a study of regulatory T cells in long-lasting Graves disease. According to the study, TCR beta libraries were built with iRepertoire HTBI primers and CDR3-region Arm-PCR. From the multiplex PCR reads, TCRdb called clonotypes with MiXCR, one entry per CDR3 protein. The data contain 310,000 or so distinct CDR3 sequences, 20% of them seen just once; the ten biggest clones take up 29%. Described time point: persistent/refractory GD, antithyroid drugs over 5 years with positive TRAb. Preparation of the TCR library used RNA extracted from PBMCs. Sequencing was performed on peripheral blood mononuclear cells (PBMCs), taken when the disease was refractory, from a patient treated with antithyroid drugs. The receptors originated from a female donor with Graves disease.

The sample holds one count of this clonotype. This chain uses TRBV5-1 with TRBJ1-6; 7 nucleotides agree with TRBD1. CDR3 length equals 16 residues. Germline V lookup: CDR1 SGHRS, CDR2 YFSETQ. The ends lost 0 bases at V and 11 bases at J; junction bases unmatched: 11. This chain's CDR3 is CASSLVQGVRGPPLHF. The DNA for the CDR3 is TGCGCCAGCAGCTTGGTGCAGGGGGTCCGCGGGCCACCCCTCCACTTT. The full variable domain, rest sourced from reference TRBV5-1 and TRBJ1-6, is KAGVTQTPRYLIKTRGQQVTLSCSPISGHRSVSWYQQTPGQGLQFLFEYFSETQRNKGNFPGRFSGRQFSNSRSEMNVSTLELGDSALYLCASSLVQGVRGPPLHFGNGTRLTVT.

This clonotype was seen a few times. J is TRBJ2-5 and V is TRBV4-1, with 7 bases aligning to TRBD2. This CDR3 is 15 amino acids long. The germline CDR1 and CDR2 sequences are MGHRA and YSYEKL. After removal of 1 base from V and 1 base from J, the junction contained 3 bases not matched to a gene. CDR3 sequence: CASSQVSGPQETQYF. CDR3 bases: TGCGCCAGCAGCCAAGTTAGCGGGCCCCAAGAGACCCAGTACTTC.

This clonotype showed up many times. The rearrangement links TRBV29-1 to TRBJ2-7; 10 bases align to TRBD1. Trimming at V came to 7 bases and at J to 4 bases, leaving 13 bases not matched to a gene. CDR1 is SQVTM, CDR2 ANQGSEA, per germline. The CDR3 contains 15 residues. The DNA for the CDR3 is TGCAGCGCCTCGTCCGTCGGGGACAGGGGATACGAGCAGTACTTC. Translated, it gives CSASSVGDRGYEQYF.

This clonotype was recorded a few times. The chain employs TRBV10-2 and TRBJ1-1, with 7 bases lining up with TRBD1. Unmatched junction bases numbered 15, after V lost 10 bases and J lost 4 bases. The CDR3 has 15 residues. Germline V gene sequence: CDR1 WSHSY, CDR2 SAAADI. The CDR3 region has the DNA TGCGCCACCGTTTTGGAGACAGGGATGAGCACTGAAGCTTTCTTT. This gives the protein CATVLETGMSTEAFF.

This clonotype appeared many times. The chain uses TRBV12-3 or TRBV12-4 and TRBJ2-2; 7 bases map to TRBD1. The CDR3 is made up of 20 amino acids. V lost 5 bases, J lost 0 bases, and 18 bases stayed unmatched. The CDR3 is CASSPDPRDSGVTNTGELFF. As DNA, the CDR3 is TGTGCCAGCAGTCCCGACCCACGGGACAGCGGAGTAACGAACACCGGGGAGCTGTTTTTT.

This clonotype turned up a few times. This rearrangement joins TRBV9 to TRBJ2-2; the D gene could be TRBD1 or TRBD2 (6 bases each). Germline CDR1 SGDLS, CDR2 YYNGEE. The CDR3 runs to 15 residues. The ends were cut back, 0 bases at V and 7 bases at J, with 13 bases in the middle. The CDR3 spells CASSVEGGGGGELFF. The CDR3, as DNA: TGTGCCAGCAGCGTAGAAGGGGGAGGCGGCGGGGAGCTGTTTTTT. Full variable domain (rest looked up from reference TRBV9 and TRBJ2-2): DSGVTQTPKHLITATGQRVTLRCSPRSGDLSVYWYQQSLDQGLQFLIQYYNGEERAKGNILERFSAQQFPDLHSELNLSSLELGDSALYFCASSVEGGGGGELFFGEGSRLTVL.

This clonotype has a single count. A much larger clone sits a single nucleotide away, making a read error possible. The CDR3 reads CASSYSLSRGRGTGEPFF. For the CDR3, the DNA is TGTGCCAGCAGTTACTCACTCTCTAGGGGGCGCGGCACCGGGGAGCCGTTTTTT. V usage is TRBV6-5 and J usage is TRBJ2-2; 7 nucleotides line up with TRBD1. The CDR3 is 18 residues long. Germline CDR1 MNHEY, CDR2 SVGAGI.

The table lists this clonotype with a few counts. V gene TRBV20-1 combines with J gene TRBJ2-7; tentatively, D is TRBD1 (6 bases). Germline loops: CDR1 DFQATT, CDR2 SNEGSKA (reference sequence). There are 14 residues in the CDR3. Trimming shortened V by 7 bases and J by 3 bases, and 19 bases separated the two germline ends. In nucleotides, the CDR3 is TGCAGTGTTTCTGAGACAGGCTTCGGCTACGAGCAGTACTTC. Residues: CSVSETGFGYEQYF.

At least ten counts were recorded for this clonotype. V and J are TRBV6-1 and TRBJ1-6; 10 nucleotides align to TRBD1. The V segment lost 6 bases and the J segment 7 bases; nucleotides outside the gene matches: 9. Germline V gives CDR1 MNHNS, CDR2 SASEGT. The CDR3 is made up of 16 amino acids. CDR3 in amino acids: CASRDRGRFLNSPLHF. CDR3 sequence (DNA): TGTGCCAGCAGAGACAGGGGGCGTTTCCTGAATTCACCCCTCCACTTT.

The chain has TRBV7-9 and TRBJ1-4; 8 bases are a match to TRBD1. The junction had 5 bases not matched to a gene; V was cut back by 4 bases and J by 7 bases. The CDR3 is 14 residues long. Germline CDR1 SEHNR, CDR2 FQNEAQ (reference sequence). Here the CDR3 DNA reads TGTGCCAGCAGCTCCCGGGACAGGCCTGAAAAACTGTTTTTT. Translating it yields CASSSRDRPEKLFF.

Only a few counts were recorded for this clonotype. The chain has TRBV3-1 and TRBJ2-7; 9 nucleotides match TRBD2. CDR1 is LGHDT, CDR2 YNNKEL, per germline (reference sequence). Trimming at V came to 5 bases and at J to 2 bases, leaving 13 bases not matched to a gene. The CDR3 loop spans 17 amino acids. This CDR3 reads CASSSRAISGGTYEQYF. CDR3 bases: TGTGCCAGCAGCTCTCGAGCAATTAGCGGGGGAACCTACGAGCAGTACTTC.

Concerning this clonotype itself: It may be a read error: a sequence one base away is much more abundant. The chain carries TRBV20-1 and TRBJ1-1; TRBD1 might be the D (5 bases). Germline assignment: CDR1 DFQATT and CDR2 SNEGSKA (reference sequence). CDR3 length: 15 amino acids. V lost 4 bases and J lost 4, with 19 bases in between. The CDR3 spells CSAIPGWGMTTEAFF. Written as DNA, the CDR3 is TGCAGTGCTATACCCGGGTGGGGGATGACCACTGAAGCTTTCTTT.

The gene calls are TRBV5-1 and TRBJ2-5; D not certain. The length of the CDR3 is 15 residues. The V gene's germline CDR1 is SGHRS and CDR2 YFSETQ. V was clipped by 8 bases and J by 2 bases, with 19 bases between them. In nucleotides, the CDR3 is TGCGCCAGTAGCCCCTCCGCACCGGCGCAAGAGACCCAGTACTTC. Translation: CASSPSAPAQETQYF. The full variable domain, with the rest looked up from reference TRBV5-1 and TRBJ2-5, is KAGVTQTPRYLIKTRGQQVTLSCSPISGHRSVSWYQQTPGQGLQFLFEYFSETQRNKGNFPGRFSGRQFSNSRSEMNVSTLELGDSALYLCASSPSAPAQETQYFGPGTRLLVL.

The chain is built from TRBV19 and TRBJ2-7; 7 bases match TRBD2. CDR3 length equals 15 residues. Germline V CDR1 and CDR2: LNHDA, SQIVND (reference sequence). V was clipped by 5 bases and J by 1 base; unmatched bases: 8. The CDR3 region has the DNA TGTGCCAGTAGTCAGGCGGCTAGCGGATCCTACGAGCAGTACTTC. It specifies CASSQAASGSYEQYF.

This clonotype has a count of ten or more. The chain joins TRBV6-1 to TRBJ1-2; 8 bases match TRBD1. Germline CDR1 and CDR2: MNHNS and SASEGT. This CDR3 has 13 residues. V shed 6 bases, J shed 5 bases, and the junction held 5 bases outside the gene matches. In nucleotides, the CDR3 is TGTGCCAGCAGCAGGACAGGGTCGTATGGCTACACCTTC. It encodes CASSRTGSYGYTF.

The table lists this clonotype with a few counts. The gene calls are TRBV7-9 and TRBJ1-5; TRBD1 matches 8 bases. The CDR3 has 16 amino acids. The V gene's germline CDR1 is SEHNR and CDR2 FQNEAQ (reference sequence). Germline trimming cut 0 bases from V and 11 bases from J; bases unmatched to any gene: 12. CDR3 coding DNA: TGTGCCAGCAGCTTAGCGTTGGGGGACAGGCCCCAGGCCCAGCATTTT. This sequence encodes CASSLALGDRPQAQHF.

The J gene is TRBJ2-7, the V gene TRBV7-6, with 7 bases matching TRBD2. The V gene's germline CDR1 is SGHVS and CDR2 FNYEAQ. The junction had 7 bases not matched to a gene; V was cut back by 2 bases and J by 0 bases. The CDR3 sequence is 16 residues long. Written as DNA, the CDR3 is TGTGCCAGCAGCTTACAAGCGGGAAGCTACTCCTACGAGCAGTACTTC. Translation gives CASSLQAGSYSYEQYF.

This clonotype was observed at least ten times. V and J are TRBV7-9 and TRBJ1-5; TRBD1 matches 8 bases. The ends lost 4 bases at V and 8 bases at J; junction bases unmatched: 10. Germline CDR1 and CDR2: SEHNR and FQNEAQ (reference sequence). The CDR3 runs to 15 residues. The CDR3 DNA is TGTGCCAGCAGCTCCGGAACAGGGGGTATTGAGCCCCAGCATTTT. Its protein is CASSSGTGGIEPQHF.

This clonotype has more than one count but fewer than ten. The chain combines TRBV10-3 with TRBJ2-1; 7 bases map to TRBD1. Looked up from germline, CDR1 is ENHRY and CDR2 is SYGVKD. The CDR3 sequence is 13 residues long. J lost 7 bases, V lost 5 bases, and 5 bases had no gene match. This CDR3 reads CAISTGEVNEQFF. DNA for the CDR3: TGTGCCATCAGTACAGGGGAAGTAAATGAGCAGTTCTTC.

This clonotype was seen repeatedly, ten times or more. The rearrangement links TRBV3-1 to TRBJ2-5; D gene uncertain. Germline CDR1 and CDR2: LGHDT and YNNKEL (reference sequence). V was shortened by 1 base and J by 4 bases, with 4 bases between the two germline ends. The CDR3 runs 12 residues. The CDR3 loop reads CASSQVPETQYF. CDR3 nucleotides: TGTGCCAGCAGCCAAGTTCCAGAGACCCAGTACTTC.

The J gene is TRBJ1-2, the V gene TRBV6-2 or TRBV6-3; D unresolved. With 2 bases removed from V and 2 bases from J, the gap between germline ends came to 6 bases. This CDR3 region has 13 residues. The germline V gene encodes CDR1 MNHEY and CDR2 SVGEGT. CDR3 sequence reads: CASSYQMNYGYTF. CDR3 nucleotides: TGTGCCAGCAGTTACCAGATGAACTATGGCTACACCTTC.

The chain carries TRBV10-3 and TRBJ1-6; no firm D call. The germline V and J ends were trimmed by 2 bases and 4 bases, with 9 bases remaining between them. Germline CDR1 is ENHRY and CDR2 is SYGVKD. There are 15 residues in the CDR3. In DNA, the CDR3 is TGTGCCATCAGTGAGAGGGAGCCTTATAATTCACCCCTCCACTTT. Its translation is CAISEREPYNSPLHF.

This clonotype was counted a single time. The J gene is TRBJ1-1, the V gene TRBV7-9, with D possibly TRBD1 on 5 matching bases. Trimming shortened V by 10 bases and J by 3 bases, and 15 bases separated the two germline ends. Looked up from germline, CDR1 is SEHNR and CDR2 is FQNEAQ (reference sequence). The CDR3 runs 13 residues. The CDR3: CAITRGRDTEAFF. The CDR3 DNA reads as TGTGCCATAACGAGGGGCAGGGACACTGAAGCTTTCTTT.

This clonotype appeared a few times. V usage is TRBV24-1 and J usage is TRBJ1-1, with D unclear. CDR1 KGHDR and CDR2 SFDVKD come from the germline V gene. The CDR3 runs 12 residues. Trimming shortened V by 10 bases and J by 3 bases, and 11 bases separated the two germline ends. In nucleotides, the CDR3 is TGTGCCACAACAAATCGGTACACTGAAGCTTTCTTT. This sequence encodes CATTNRYTEAFF.

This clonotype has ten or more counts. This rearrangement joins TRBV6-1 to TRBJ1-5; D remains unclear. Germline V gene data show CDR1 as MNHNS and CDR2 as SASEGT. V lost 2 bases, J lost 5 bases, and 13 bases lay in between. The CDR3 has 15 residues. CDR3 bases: TGTGCCAGCAGTGAACGTCTCTGGCTAGATCAGCCCCAGCATTTT. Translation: CASSERLWLDQPQHF.

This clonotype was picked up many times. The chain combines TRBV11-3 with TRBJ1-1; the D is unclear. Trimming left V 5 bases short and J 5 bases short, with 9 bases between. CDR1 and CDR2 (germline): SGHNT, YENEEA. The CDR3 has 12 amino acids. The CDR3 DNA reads TGTGCCAGCAGCAATTACGTTACTGAAGCTTTCTTT. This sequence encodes CASSNYVTEAFF.

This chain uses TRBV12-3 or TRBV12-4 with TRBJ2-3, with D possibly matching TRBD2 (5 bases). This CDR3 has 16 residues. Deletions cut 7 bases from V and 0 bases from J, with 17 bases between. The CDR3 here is CASMPRGESSTDTQYF. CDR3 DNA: TGTGCCAGCATGCCTCGGGGTGAATCTAGCACAGATACGCAGTATTTT.

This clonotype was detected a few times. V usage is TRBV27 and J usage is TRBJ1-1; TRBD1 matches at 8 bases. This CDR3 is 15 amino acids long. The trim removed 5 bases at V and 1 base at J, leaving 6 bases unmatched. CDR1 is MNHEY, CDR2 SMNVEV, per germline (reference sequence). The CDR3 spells CASSLTQGGNTEAFF. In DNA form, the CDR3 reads TGTGCCAGCAGTCTCACACAGGGGGGGAACACTGAAGCTTTCTTT.

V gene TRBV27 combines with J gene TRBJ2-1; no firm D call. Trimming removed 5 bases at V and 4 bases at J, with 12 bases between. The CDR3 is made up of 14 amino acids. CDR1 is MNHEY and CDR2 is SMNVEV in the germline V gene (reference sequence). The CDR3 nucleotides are TGTGCCAGCAGTACGGAGCCCCCTTACAATGAGCAGTTCTTC. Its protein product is CASSTEPPYNEQFF.